The rows below give T cell receptor beta chains drawn from one sample of a study of blood T cell repertoires in COVID-19. TCRdb's table, derived via immunoSEQ multiplex PCR, lists solely in-frame clones and lacks some. The data hold 160,000 or so clones, with more than 70% observed a single time. Input material: peripheral blood. The source of these receptors is a man aged 55 to 70 with acute or convalescent COVID-19. Each CDR3 is given with its conserved first and last residue. A D gene is named only where the DNA matches it firmly. The listing skips clone size in some rows; elsewhere it reads once, few, many or a size class.

TRBV19	-	13	TRBJ1-1	-	CASSIARGTEAFF	TGTGCCAGTAGTATAGCTAGGGGCACTGAAGCTTTCTTT
TRBV6-5	-	15	TRBJ2-4	-	CASSYRGVGGTIQYF	TGTGCCAGCAGTTACCGAGGCGTTGGGGGGACCATTCAGTACTTC
TRBV5-1	-	13	TRBJ1-2	-	CASSLAQGTVYTF	TGCGCCAGCAGCTTGGCCCAGGGTACGGTCTACACCTTC
TRBV18	-	13	TRBJ2-2	TRBD1	CASSQGAGGELFF	TGTGCCAGCTCACAGGGGGCCGGCGGGGAGCTGTTTTTT
TRBV10-2	-	15	TRBJ1-3	-	CASSESFHAGNTIYF	TGCGCCAGCAGTGAGTCGTTCCATGCTGGAAACACCATATATTTT
TRBV7-2	-	14	TRBJ1-2	TRBD1	CASSRDRLNYGYTF	TGTGCCAGCAGCCGGGACAGATTAAACTATGGCTACACCTTC
TRBV6-5	-	14	TRBJ2-1	-	CASSYSSAGNEQFF	TGTGCCAGCAGTTACTCGAGCGCGGGAAATGAGCAGTTCTTC
TRBV3-1/TRBV3-2	-	16	TRBJ2-4	-	CASAPGGTLAKNIQYF	TGTGCCAGCGCGCCTGGGGGGACCCTAGCCAAAAACATTCAGTACTTC
TRBV5-6	-	15	TRBJ2-3	TRBD2	CASSLEGLGLGTQYF	TGTGCCAGCAGCTTGGAGGGACTAGGGCTCGGTACGCAGTATTTT
TRBV4-3	-	17	TRBJ1-3	-	CASSQAPEQGTGNTIYF	TGCGCCAGCAGCCAAGCACCTGAACAGGGTACTGGAAACACCATATATTTT
TRBV15	once	16	TRBJ1-4	TRBD1	CATSRDLGTGVEKLFF	TGTGCCACCAGCAGAGATCTCGGGACAGGGGTTGAAAAACTGTTTTTT
TRBV10-3	-	14	TRBJ2-7	-	CAISEPDTTYEQYF	TGTGCCATCAGTGAGCCGGACACCACCTACGAGCAGTACTTC
TRBV18	-	16	TRBJ1-2	TRBD1	CASSPQRDRTNYGYTF	TGTGCCAGCTCACCCCAACGGGACAGGACTAACTATGGCTACACCTTC
TRBV3-1/TRBV3-2	-	16	TRBJ1-6	TRBD1	CASSRRAGGRGSPLHF	TGTGCCAGCAGCCGAAGGGCAGGGGGCCGGGGGTCACCCCTCCACTTT
TRBV27	once	14	TRBJ1-1	-	CASRSLTGSTEAFF	TGTGCCAGCAGATCCTTAACCGGGAGCACTGAAGCTTTCTTT
TRBV29-1	-	14	TRBJ1-1	TRBD1	CSVAFGQGNTEAFF	TGCAGCGTCGCATTCGGACAGGGGAACACTGAAGCTTTCTTT
TRBV6-2/TRBV6-3	-	15	TRBJ2-4	TRBD2	CASSRTSGRVYIQYF	TGTGCCAGCAGTAGGACTAGCGGGAGGGTATACATTCAGTACTTC
TRBV2	-	17	TRBJ2-2	-	CASSEALQGLTAGELFF	TGTGCCAGCAGTGAAGCGCTTCAGGGACTGACCGCCGGGGAGCTGTTTTTT
TRBV5-6	-	14	TRBJ2-5	-	CASSLPGQGETQYF	TGTGCCAGCAGCTTACCCGGACAAGGAGAGACCCAGTACTTC
TRBV14	-	14	TRBJ2-7	-	CASSQAGFPYEQYF	TGTGCCAGCAGCCAAGCAGGATTTCCCTACGAGCAGTACTTC
TRBV12-3/TRBV12-4	-	12	TRBJ1-6	-	CASSSGSITLHF	TGTGCCAGCAGTTCGGGGAGCATCACCCTCCACTTT
TRBV6-5	-	14	TRBJ1-2	TRBD1	CASSYRGQNYGYTF	TGTGCCAGCAGCTACAGGGGGCAGAACTATGGCTACACCTTC
TRBV30	-	12	TRBJ2-7	TRBD2	CAWSGGGYEQYF	TGTGCCTGGAGTGGGGGGGGATACGAGCAGTACTTC
TRBV5-1	few	17	TRBJ1-6	-	CASSLVAGTDYNSPLHF	TGCGCCAGCAGCTTGGTCGCGGGGACTGACTATAATTCACCCCTCCACTTT
TRBV4-2	-	15	TRBJ1-2	-	CASSQNRVANYGYTF	TGTGCCAGCAGCCAGAACAGGGTAGCTAACTATGGCTACACCTTC
TRBV5-1	-	15	TRBJ2-5	-	CASSSGDLGAETQYF	TGCGCCAGCAGCTCAGGGGACCTGGGTGCCGAGACCCAGTACTTC
TRBV5-6	-	17	TRBJ2-3	TRBD2	CASSLKLPGGPRDTQYF	TGTGCCAGCAGCTTGAAATTACCGGGGGGGCCCAGGGATACGCAGTATTTT
TRBV3-1/TRBV3-2	once	17	TRBJ2-3	TRBD1	CASRPRWTGGTTDTQYF	TGTGCCAGCAGACCGAGATGGACAGGGGGCACCACAGATACGCAGTATTTT
TRBV20-1	-	11	TRBJ1-1	-	CSAVGGAEAFF	TGCAGTGCCGTAGGGGGGGCGGAAGCTTTCTTT
TRBV3-1/TRBV3-2	-	15	TRBJ1-2	-	CASSQESGLHNGYTF	TGTGCCAGCAGCCAAGAATCTGGCTTGCACAATGGCTACACCTTC
TRBV7-9	-	14	TRBJ2-2	-	CASWGSRNTGELFF	TGTGCCAGCTGGGGCAGCCGGAACACCGGGGAGCTGTTTTTT
TRBV5-1	-	16	TRBJ2-3	TRBD1	CASHRPGQGAADTQYF	TGCGCCAGCCACCGACCGGGACAGGGGGCGGCAGATACGCAGTATTTT
TRBV25-1	-	15	TRBJ1-2	TRBD1	CASSETGRGNYGYTF	TGTGCCAGCAGTGAAACGGGCAGGGGGAATTATGGCTACACCTTC
TRBV7-9	-	15	TRBJ1-1	-	CASSLEGLSSTEAFF	TGTGCCAGCAGCTTAGAGGGGTTGTCGAGCACTGAAGCTTTCTTT
TRBV5-4	-	13	TRBJ1-1	-	CASSFGKNTEAFF	TGTGCCAGCAGCTTTGGCAAGAACACTGAAGCTTTCTTT
TRBV29-1	once	14	TRBJ1-1	TRBD1	CSSGTGGASMGAFF	TGCAGCTCAGGGACAGGGGGCGCTTCCATGGGCGCTTTCTTT
TRBV7-9	-	15	TRBJ1-4	-	CASSLGGKENEKLFF	TGTGCCAGCAGCTTAGGCGGCAAAGAGAATGAAAAACTGTTTTTT
TRBV29-1	-	16	TRBJ2-1	TRBD2	CSVEPPASGGGDEQFF	TGCAGCGTTGAACCCCCCGCTAGCGGGGGGGGAGATGAGCAGTTCTTC
TRBV5-1	-	15	TRBJ2-3	TRBD1	CASSLQGTSTDTQYF	TGCGCCAGCAGCTTACAGGGGACAAGCACAGATACGCAGTATTTT
TRBV7-2	-	16	TRBJ1-5	-	CASRPGSGNSNQPQHF	TGTGCCAGCAGACCCGGCAGCGGCAATAGCAATCAGCCCCAGCATTTT
TRBV7-2	few	15	TRBJ1-2	-	CASSLSPQINYGYTF	TGTGCCAGCAGCTTATCCCCACAGATTAACTATGGCTACACCTTC
TRBV21-1	once	15	TRBJ2-7	-	CASSNSQGSAYEQYF	TGTGCCAGCAGTAATTCACAGGGGTCGGCCTACGAGCAGTACTTC
TRBV2	once	14	TRBJ1-2	-	CASSETQQSYGYTF	TGTGCCAGCAGTGAAACCCAACAGTCCTATGGCTACACCTTC
TRBV20-1	-	16	TRBJ2-3	TRBD2	CSASGSSGGVGDTQYF	TGCAGTGCTAGTGGTTCTAGCGGGGGGGTTGGAGATACGCAGTATTTT
TRBV4-1	-	15	TRBJ1-1	-	CASSQVHRDFTEAFF	TGCGCCAGCAGCCAAGTACACAGGGATTTTACTGAAGCTTTCTTT
TRBV6-5	-	13	TRBJ1-1	TRBD1	CASRRTGSPEAFF	TGTGCCAGCAGAAGGACAGGCAGTCCTGAAGCTTTCTTT
TRBV6-5	-	16	TRBJ1-3	-	CASSYSGYSSGNTIYF	TGTGCCAGCAGTTACTCCGGGTACTCATCTGGAAACACCATATATTTT
TRBV6-2/TRBV6-3	-	15	TRBJ2-2	-	CASSLISGGTGELFF	TGTGCCAGCAGTTTGATTAGCGGAGGCACCGGGGAGCTGTTTTTT
TRBV6-5	-	12	TRBJ1-2	-	CATLQWYYGYTF	TGTGCCACCTTACAGTGGTACTATGGCTACACCTTC
TRBV6-6	-	12	TRBJ1-5	-	CASTQGHQPQHF	TGTGCCAGCACACAGGGACATCAGCCCCAGCATTTT
TRBV24-1	-	15	TRBJ1-2	TRBD1	CATSDNEQGLRGYTF	TGTGCCACCAGTGACAACGAACAGGGGTTGCGGGGCTACACCTTC
TRBV6-2/TRBV6-3	-	14	TRBJ1-1	-	CASSYGRWNTEAFF	TGTGCCAGCAGTTACGGGAGGTGGAACACTGAAGCTTTCTTT
TRBV27	-	13	TRBJ1-2	-	CASKAGTDYGYTF	TGTGCCAGCAAAGCGGGGACGGACTATGGCTACACCTTC
TRBV7-2	few	16	TRBJ2-2	-	CASSPRVTRRGGELFF	TGTGCCAGCAGCCCCCGAGTTACTAGGCGGGGCGGGGAGCTGTTTTTT
TRBV19	-	11	TRBJ1-1	-	CASSVYTEAFF	TGTGCCAGTAGTGTATACACTGAAGCTTTCTTT
TRBV3-1/TRBV3-2	-	13	TRBJ1-5	-	CASSQDREQPQHF	TGTGCCAGCAGCCAAGACAGGGAACAGCCCCAGCATTTT
TRBV12-3/TRBV12-4	-	13	TRBJ1-1	-	CASRRGQDTEAFF	TGTGCCAGCAGACGAGGGCAGGACACTGAAGCTTTCTTT
TRBV7-9	-	15	TRBJ1-4	-	CASSPTGGDNEKLFF	TGTGCCAGCAGCCCCACGGGAGGGGACAATGAAAAACTGTTTTTT
TRBV2	few	12	TRBJ1-3	-	CASSIGENTIYF	TGTGCCAGCAGTATCGGGGAGAACACCATATATTTT